This T cell receptor beta chain was recorded in a study of PD-1 blockade in mismatch repair-deficient tumors. For the study at large: Patients had about 13 mismatch repair-deficient cancer types and were previously treated and progressing. Study outcomes and limitations: After pembrolizumab, tumor-resident clones rose rapidly, then generally contracted before radiologic responses.

Mismatch repair deficiency was confirmed in all patients, by PCR or immunohistochemistry. The protocol was immunoSEQ multiplex PCR, while the TCRdb copy is restricted to in-frame clones and leaves out a portion. Of approximately 120,000 clones in the sample, around 86% are singletons; the top ten hold about 13%. The CDR3 runs to 16 residues. V lost 4 bases and J lost 2; bases outside the gene matches: 11. CDR1 is GTSNPN, CDR2 SVGIG, per germline (reference sequence). This clone was observed a handful of times. Its specificity is not known. The sequences come from peripheral blood, collected 44 weeks after starting pembrolizumab. The chain has TRBV30 and TRBJ2-7; 10 nucleotides align to TRBD1. The receptor comes from an adult with mismatch repair-deficient cancer. The CDR3 nucleotides are TGTGCCTGGATGACCTCAGACAGGGGGCTTACCTACGAGCAGTACTTC. Translation gives CAWMTSDRGLTYEQYF.